The TCR beta chain under discussion was sequenced for a study of tumor and adjacent non-tumor tissue in lung cancer. Overall study: Patients comprised about a dozen adenocarcinoma, 2 squamous cell carcinoma and 1 small cell lung cancer. General observations from the study: Compared with tumor, normal lung showed significantly lower TCR diversity. In normal lung, the top 100 clones were significantly more dominant than in tumor.

The template was RNA from unsorted bulk tissue. The CDR3 sequence is 12 residues long. A modified ARM-PCR protocol with three rounds of nested PCR amplified TCRbeta. From the multiplex PCR reads, TCRdb called clonotypes with MiXCR, one entry per CDR3 protein. The sample lists more than 85,000 distinct CDR3 sequences; approximately 80% were seen once. As regards this clonotype: Its antigen is currently unknown. The junction departs from the called germline gene at one end, perhaps through a read error.

The sample comprised lung tumor tissue. The V gene is TRBV12-3 or TRBV12-4, the J gene TRBJ1-5; D is ambiguous. This TCR was sampled from a man between 65 and 85 years old with non-small cell lung cancer. The CDR3 region has the DNA TGTACTGGCAGTCCCACTGGCCAGCCCCAGCTTTTT. Amino acids: CTGSPTGQPQLF.